Listed here are 26 T cell receptor beta chains from one sample, sequenced in a study of Ad26.COV2.S vaccination and SARS-CoV-2 variants. Sample treatment: some 20 received Ad26.COV2.S at low or high dose, single or two shots; roughly five received placebo; per-sample allocation not given. Each sample was drawn 63 days after the first injection (of vaccine or placebo). Sequencing was performed with immunoSEQ multiplex PCR; in TCRdb, only in-frame clones are kept and a portion is missing. Of 400,000 or so clones detected, roughly nine tenths appear once; the ten largest clones hold under 4%. The starting material was peripheral blood, obtained in a trial of Ad26.COV2.S vaccine versus placebo. The receptors derive from a person aged 18 to 59 who received the Ad26.COV2.S COVID-19 vaccine or a placebo.

This rearrangement joins TRBV11-2 to TRBJ2-1, with a possible D match to TRBD2 (5 bases). Germline loops: CDR1 SGHAT, CDR2 FQNNGV. V was cut by 5 bases and J by 0 bases, with 14 bases left in between. This CDR3 comprises 16 residues. In DNA form, the CDR3 reads TGTGCCAGCAGCCCACTGCATGGGAGCTCCTACAATGAGCAGTTCTTC. Its protein is CASSPLHGSSYNEQFF.

The V gene is TRBV4-3, the J gene TRBJ2-7; tentative D call: TRBD1 (5 bases). The V gene's germline CDR1 is LGHNA and CDR2 YSLEER. The germline V and J ends were trimmed by 3 bases and 6 bases, with 21 bases remaining between them. The CDR3 covers 16 residues. In DNA form, the CDR3 reads TGCGCCAGCAGCCAGACACAGACAGCCCTACTACCCGAGCAGTACTTC. It codes for CASSQTQTALLPEQYF.

V and J are TRBV19 and TRBJ1-2; TRBD1 aligns across 7 bases. Germline V lookup: CDR1 LNHDA, CDR2 SQIVND (reference sequence). The CDR3 sequence is 10 residues long. With V trimmed by 10 bases and J by 8 bases, 4 bases remained unmatched. CDR3 coding DNA: TGTGCCACCTCACAGGGGGGCTACACCTTC. It encodes CATSQGGYTF. Variable domain in full (rest from reference TRBV19 and TRBJ1-2): DGGITQSPKYLFRKEGQNVTLSCEQNLNHDAMYWYRQDPGQGLRLIYYSQIVNDFQKGDIAEGYSVSREKKESFPLTVTSAQKNPTAFYLCATSQGGYTFGSGTRLTVV.

The chain uses TRBV2 and TRBJ1-1, with 8 bases that match TRBD1. V dropped 6 bases and J dropped 4; count of bases not matched to a gene: 10. Germline-derived CDR1 and CDR2 are SNHLY and FYNNEI. The CDR3 is made up of 15 amino acids. The CDR3 loop is CASRIAGGAGTEAFF. The CDR3 DNA is TGTGCCAGCAGGATTGCAGGGGGCGCCGGCACTGAAGCTTTCTTT.

The chain carries TRBV19 and TRBJ1-2, with D perhaps matching TRBD1 (6 bases). This CDR3 spans 15 amino acids. Germline V lookup: CDR1 LNHDA, CDR2 SQIVND (reference sequence). V lost 9 bases, J lost 2 bases, and 19 bases lay in between. The CDR3 sequence is CASCLETGGNYGYTF. The CDR3, as DNA: TGTGCCAGCTGTCTAGAGACAGGTGGAAACTATGGCTACACCTTC.

This rearrangement joins TRBV11-2 to TRBJ2-5; 8 bases match TRBD2. With V trimmed by 1 base and J by 2 bases, 3 bases remained unmatched. The CDR3 has 15 amino acids. Germline CDR1 and CDR2: SGHAT and FQNNGV. CDR3 loop: CASSLGRGEQETQYF. The CDR3 coding sequence is TGTGCCAGCAGCTTAGGGCGGGGGGAGCAAGAGACCCAGTACTTC.

The rearrangement joins TRBV27 to TRBJ2-1; TRBD2 agrees at 13 bases. Unmatched junction bases numbered 4, after V lost 6 bases and J lost 5 bases. The CDR3 has 15 residues. The germline V gene encodes CDR1 MNHEY and CDR2 SMNVEV (reference sequence). CDR3 residues: CASSPGLAGNNEQFF. CDR3 nucleotides: TGTGCCAGCAGCCCGGGACTAGCGGGGAACAATGAGCAGTTCTTC.

The V gene is TRBV5-1, the J gene TRBJ1-3, with no clear D. Trimming stripped 0 bases from V and 2 bases from J, with 6 bases between. Germline CDR1 reads SGHRS; CDR2 reads YFSETQ. CDR3 length: 14 residues. The DNA of the CDR3 is TGCGCCAGCAGCTTGGACAGAACTGGAAACACCATATATTTT. It is translated as CASSLDRTGNTIYF.

The chain links TRBV6-4 to TRBJ2-2; D ambiguous. This CDR3 is 16 amino acids long. Germline loops: CDR1 MRHNA, CDR2 SNTAGT. Trimming took 1 base from V and 2 from J, leaving 11 bases between them. CDR3 in DNA: TGTGCCAGCAGTGACTATAGGCTCCGAAACACCGGGGAGCTGTTTTTT. It translates to CASSDYRLRNTGELFF.

J is TRBJ2-7 and V is TRBV7-2; 9 bases map to TRBD1. V gave up 5 bases and J gave up 7 bases; unmatched junction bases: 6. The V gene's germline CDR1 is SGHTA and CDR2 FQGNSA. The CDR3 totals 13 residues. The CDR3 sequence is CASSQSTGGEQYF. CDR3 bases: TGTGCCAGCAGCCAATCGACAGGGGGAGAGCAGTACTTC.

V gene TRBV6-5 combines with J gene TRBJ1-6, with 11 bases lining up with TRBD1. From germline, CDR1 is MNHEY and CDR2 SVGAGI. The CDR3 is made up of 15 amino acids. Trimming at V came to 3 bases and at J to 9 bases, leaving 4 bases not matched to a gene. CDR3 in amino acids: CASSYTGTGGSPLHF. CDR3 sequence (DNA): TGTGCCAGCAGTTATACCGGGACAGGGGGTTCACCCCTCCACTTT.

This sequence joins TRBV12-3 or TRBV12-4 and TRBJ2-3, with D tentatively TRBD1 or TRBD2 (6 bases each). V was cut by 5 bases and J by 2 bases, with 8 bases left in between. This CDR3 has 13 residues. The CDR3 DNA follows: TGTGCCAGCAGTAGGGGGGTCACAGATACGCAGTATTTT. Protein product: CASSRGVTDTQYF.

The chain links TRBV9 to TRBJ1-4; D not certain. Trimming cost V 3 bases and J 5 bases, with 11 bases left between them. This CDR3 has 14 amino acids. Germline V CDR1 and CDR2: SGDLS, YYNGEE. The CDR3 reads CASSEDGSNEKLFF. As DNA, the CDR3 is TGTGCCAGCAGCGAAGACGGGTCAAATGAAAAACTGTTTTTT. The variable domain in full, with the rest retrieved from reference TRBV9 and TRBJ1-4, is DSGVTQTPKHLITATGQRVTLRCSPRSGDLSVYWYQQSLDQGLQFLIQYYNGEERAKGNILERFSAQQFPDLHSELNLSSLELGDSALYFCASSEDGSNEKLFFGSGTQLSVL.

The V call is TRBV4-1, the J call TRBJ1-3; D is unclear. Germline CDR1 MGHRA, CDR2 YSYEKL. V was shortened by 0 bases and J by 0 bases, with 12 bases between the two germline ends. This CDR3 spans 17 amino acids. The chain's CDR3 is CASSQEVLGISGNTIYF. In nucleotides, the CDR3 is TGCGCCAGCAGCCAAGAAGTTCTAGGAATCTCTGGAAACACCATATATTTT.

The V call is TRBV5-4, the J call TRBJ2-7; tentatively, D is TRBD1 (6 bases). V was cut by 1 base and J by 4 bases, with 15 bases left in between. This CDR3 contains 15 residues. CDR1 and CDR2 from the germline V gene are SGHNT and YYREEE (reference sequence). CDR3 in amino acids: CASSLRGRGLYEQYF. The CDR3 DNA follows: TGTGCCAGCAGCTTGAGGGGCAGGGGATTATACGAGCAGTACTTC.

The J gene is TRBJ2-7, the V gene TRBV7-9; tentatively, D is TRBD1 or TRBD2 (6 bases each). CDR3 size: 16 residues. The V gene's germline CDR1 is SEHNR and CDR2 FQNEAQ (reference sequence). The V gene lost 5 bases and the J gene lost 5 bases, with 22 bases spanning the gap. CDR3 sequence: CASSPRGWGAMDEQYF. For the CDR3, the DNA is TGTGCCAGCAGCCCTCGGGGCTGGGGGGCCATGGACGAGCAGTACTTC.

The gene calls are TRBV19 and TRBJ1-1; no clear D. CDR1 and CDR2 from the germline V gene are LNHDA and SQIVND (reference sequence). This CDR3 is 17 amino acids long. The germline V and J ends were trimmed by 0 bases and 6 bases, with 20 bases remaining between them. The CDR3 nucleotides are TGTGCCAGTAGTATAGATCTTTGGCCGAGAGAGAAGGCTGAAGCTTTCTTT. Its protein product is CASSIDLWPREKAEAFF.

The chain couples TRBV6-5 to TRBJ1-4; tentatively, D is TRBD1 (6 bases). The CDR3 covers 14 residues. Germline CDR1 is MNHEY and CDR2 is SVGAGI. V was pared by 6 bases and J by 8 bases, with 16 bases between. The CDR3 spells CASSSGAVGEKLFF. As DNA, the CDR3 is TGTGCCAGCAGCTCGGGGGCAGTGGGAGAAAAACTGTTTTTT.

The rearrangement uses TRBV11-2 and TRBJ1-6; 9 nucleotides line up with TRBD1. The CDR3 is made up of 18 amino acids. The V segment lost 6 bases and the J segment 12 bases; nucleotides outside the gene matches: 21. Germline loops: CDR1 SGHAT, CDR2 FQNNGV. DNA of the CDR3: TGTGCCAGCAGGGAACCTGGACAGGGGTTGTATCCCCATTTACCCCTCCACTTT. It specifies CASREPGQGLYPHLPLHF.

This clone turned up a few times. The chain recombines TRBV5-6 with TRBJ1-2; the D is unclear. With 1 base removed from V and 8 bases from J, the gap between germline ends came to 12 bases. CDR3 length: 13 residues. Germline V gene lookup returns CDR1 SGHDT and CDR2 YYEEEE. Here the CDR3 reads CASSLWGYKGYTF. For the CDR3, the DNA is TGTGCCAGCAGCTTGTGGGGATATAAGGGCTACACCTTC.

The chain uses TRBV5-1 and TRBJ1-6; D call uncertain. In germline, CDR1 is SGHRS, CDR2 YFSETQ. The CDR3 loop spans 15 amino acids. V was pared by 0 bases and J by 9 bases, with 13 bases between. The DNA of the CDR3 is TGCGCCAGCAGCTTGGCCCACCGAGAGGGTTCACCCCTCCACTTT. Amino acids: CASSLAHREGSPLHF.

This clone was picked up a small number of times. The chain employs TRBV3-1 (or the pseudogene TRBV3-2) and TRBJ1-2; 8 bases align to TRBD1. CDR3 length equals 13 residues. Per the germline V gene, CDR1 is LGHDT and CDR2 is YNNKEL (reference sequence). V gave up 1 base and J gave up 8 bases; unmatched junction bases: 3. CDR3 bases: TGTGCCAGCAGCCAAGGGACAGGGAACGGCTACACCTTC. It specifies CASSQGTGNGYTF.

The V call is TRBV15, the J call TRBJ2-3; 10 bases agree with TRBD1. Trimming took 3 bases from V and 3 from J; bases not matched to a gene: 3. Germline V CDR1 and CDR2: LNHNV, YYDKDF (reference sequence). The CDR3 covers 15 residues. In nucleotides, the CDR3 is TGTGCCACCAGCAGGAGGACAGGGGGAACAGATACGCAGTATTTT. Its translation: CATSRRTGGTDTQYF. Supplemented by reference TRBV15 and TRBJ2-3, the full variable domain reads DAMVIQNPRYQVTQFGKPVTLSCSQTLNHNVMYWYQQKSSQAPKLLFHYYDKDFNNEADTPDNFQSRRPNTSFCFLDIRSPGLGDTAMYLCATSRRTGGTDTQYFGPGTRLTVL.

The CDR3 region has the DNA TGCAGTGCTACAGGGGAAAATGAGCAGTTCTTC. Translating gives CSATGENEQFF. The rearrangement joins TRBV20-1 to TRBJ2-1; tentative D call: TRBD1 (6 bases). Trimming removed 4 bases at V and 7 bases at J, with 8 bases between. The CDR3 runs to 11 residues. Germline V gene sequence: CDR1 DFQATT, CDR2 SNEGSKA (reference sequence).

In the case of this clone: A much bigger clone sits one base away, suggesting this may be a read error. V usage is TRBV7-9 and J usage is TRBJ1-1; no firm D call. Germline assignment: CDR1 SEHNR and CDR2 FQNEAQ (reference sequence). The CDR3 has 12 amino acids. Trimming removed 1 base at V and 6 bases at J, with 6 bases between. The CDR3 nucleotides read TGTGCCAGCAGCTTAGACGTGGCTGAAGCTTTCTTT. Amino acids: CASSLDVAEAFF.

V is TRBV21-1 and J is TRBJ2-1; TRBD1 is the table's D call, not checked against the DNA. TRBV21-1 is listed as a pseudogene. CDR3 size: 12 residues. This CDR3 reads CATWLFYNEQFF. As DNA, the CDR3 is TGTGCCACCTGGCTTTTCTACAATGAGCAGTTCTTC.